The 9 T cell receptor beta chains below were found in one sample sequenced in a study of technical replicates of blood from a handful of donors. Assay: immunoSEQ multiplex PCR; the TCRdb copy retains only in-frame clones and omits some. The repertoire includes about 70,000 clones, 90% to 95% of them detected once, and around 4.5% sits in the top ten. The sequenced sample was PBMCs. These receptors all stem from a human donor in good health. Some clones in this sample may be carry-over from other donors' samples.

The V call is TRBV5-1, the J call TRBJ2-5; TRBD1 is a possible D gene (5 bases). Germline V gene sequence: CDR1 SGHRS, CDR2 YFSETQ. This CDR3 has 15 residues. V was pared by 4 bases and J by 4 bases, with 17 bases between. CDR3 nucleotide sequence: TGCGCCAGCAGCCCGGACGGATCCCAGGGAGAGACCCAGTACTTC. It yields the protein CASSPDGSQGETQYF.

This clone turned up a few times. The chain carries TRBV4-2 and TRBJ1-2; 8 positions match TRBD1. The CDR3 consists of 14 residues. V lost 2 bases and J lost 8; bases outside the gene matches: 7. Germline V gene data show CDR1 as LGHNA and CDR2 as YNFKEQ. The CDR3 sequence is CASSQSTTGDGYTF. In DNA, the CDR3 is TGTGCCAGCAGCCAAAGTACGACAGGGGACGGCTACACCTTC.

The gene calls are TRBV5-4 and TRBJ2-1, with 14 bases matching TRBD2. Per the germline V gene, CDR1 is SGHNT and CDR2 is YYREEE (reference sequence). V shed 4 bases and J 8 bases; nucleotides not matched to a gene: 11. This CDR3 region has 17 residues. The CDR3 spells CASSPKQGLAGVHEQFF. CDR3 DNA sequence: TGTGCCAGCAGCCCGAAGCAGGGACTAGCGGGAGTGCATGAGCAGTTCTTC.

This clone was counted at least ten times. V and J are TRBV2 and TRBJ2-1; perhaps TRBD2 as D (5 bases). Per germline, CDR1 SNHLY and CDR2 FYNNEI. This CDR3 region has 15 residues. Trimming pared 3 bases from V and 4 bases from J, leaving 13 bases between. DNA for the CDR3: TGTGCCAGCAGTGATGGGGAGACGATTTACAATGAGCAGTTCTTC. Amino acid sequence: CASSDGETIYNEQFF.

This chain connects TRBV27 to TRBJ2-7; TRBD2 might be the D (7 bases). This CDR3 spans 15 amino acids. Germline CDR1 is MNHEY and CDR2 is SMNVEV (reference sequence). With 0 bases removed from V and 1 base from J, the gap between germline ends came to 10 bases. In DNA, the CDR3 is TGTGCCAGCAGTTTATCCGGGGGGCCGTCCTACGAGCAGTACTTC. Its protein product is CASSLSGGPSYEQYF.

The chain has TRBV7-6 and TRBJ2-7; maybe TRBD1 (6 bases). The CDR3 covers 16 residues. The V end lost 3 bases, the J end lost 4 bases, and 19 bases lay between the germline ends. Germline V CDR1 and CDR2: SGHVS, FNYEAQ. CDR3 residues: CASSFGAAGATYEQYF. The CDR3 DNA follows: TGTGCCAGCAGCTTTGGAGCGGCAGGGGCGACGTACGAGCAGTACTTC. Looking up the rest from reference TRBV7-6 and TRBJ2-7 gives the full variable domain: GAGVSQSPRYKVTKRGQDVALRCDPISGHVSLYWYRQALGQGPEFLTYFNYEAQQDKSGLPNDRFSAERPEGSISTLTIQRTEQRDSAMYRCASSFGAAGATYEQYFGPGTRLTVT.

The V and J genes are TRBV2 and TRBJ2-1, with 7 bases lining up with TRBD1. Germline loops: CDR1 SNHLY, CDR2 FYNNEI. The CDR3 loop spans 12 amino acids. Trimming cost V 7 bases and J 4 bases; bases outside gene matches: 1. This chain's CDR3 is CASTGQYNEQFF. CDR3 DNA sequence: TGTGCCAGCACGGGACAGTACAATGAGCAGTTCTTC. Filled out from reference TRBV2 and TRBJ2-1, the complete variable domain reads EPEVTQTPSHQVTQMGQEVILRCVPISNHLYFYWYRQILGQKVEFLVSFYNNEISEKSEIFDDQFSVERPDGSNFTLKIRSTKLEDSAMYFCASTGQYNEQFFGPGTRLTVL.

This chain joins TRBV7-2 and TRBJ2-1; 8 bases map to TRBD1. The germline CDR1 and CDR2 sequences are SGHTA and FQGNSA. This CDR3 is 15 amino acids long. V trimming: 4 bases; J trimming: 1 base; junction bases outside the gene matches: 3. The chain's CDR3 is CASSSRQGSYNEQFF. For the CDR3, the DNA is TGTGCCAGCAGCTCGAGACAGGGGTCCTACAATGAGCAGTTCTTC.

The gene calls are TRBV7-8 and TRBJ2-2; tentatively, D is TRBD1 (5 bases). V was shortened by 2 bases and J by 7 bases, with 11 bases between the two germline ends. The CDR3 consists of 14 residues. The V gene's germline CDR1 is SGHVS and CDR2 FQNEAQ. CDR3 sequence: CASSLRRVGGELFF. CDR3 DNA sequence: TGTGCCAGCAGCTTACGCAGGGTTGGCGGGGAGCTGTTTTTT. The full variable domain, with the rest looked up from reference TRBV7-8 and TRBJ2-2, is GAGVSQSPRYKVAKRGQDVALRCDPISGHVSLFWYQQALGQGPEFLTYFQNEAQLDKSGLPSDRFFAERPEGSVSTLKIQRTQQEDSAVYLCASSLRRVGGELFFGEGSRLTVL.